These 29 T cell receptor beta chains share one sample of origin, sequenced in a study of blood T cell repertoires in COVID-19. Sequencing was performed with immunoSEQ multiplex PCR; in TCRdb, only in-frame clones are kept and a portion is missing. The table has approximately 170,000 clones, approximately 86% seen once. The sample comprised peripheral blood. The receptors were sampled from a man aged 60-69 years who had recovered from COVID-19.

The chain carries TRBV29-1 and TRBJ2-5; TRBD2 matches 8 bases. This CDR3 comprises 14 residues. Germline V gives CDR1 SQVTM, CDR2 ANQGSEA. The V and J ends lost 0 bases and 5 bases, in that order; junction bases with no gene match: 5. CDR3 loop: CSVEDTGGRETQYF. The CDR3 DNA is TGCAGCGTTGAAGACACGGGGGGGAGGGAGACCCAGTACTTC.

The chain is built from TRBV3-1 (or the pseudogene TRBV3-2) and TRBJ1-4; D gene unclear. The CDR3 runs to 15 residues. With 2 bases removed from V and 0 bases from J, the gap between germline ends came to 7 bases. In germline, CDR1 is LGHDT, CDR2 YNNKEL (reference sequence). Here the CDR3 reads CASSQNGATNEKLFF. The CDR3 region has the DNA TGTGCCAGCAGCCAAAACGGGGCAACTAATGAAAAACTGTTTTTT.

This clone showed up just a few times. This rearrangement joins TRBV29-1 to TRBJ2-7; D remains ambiguous. This CDR3 is 14 amino acids long. The germline V gene has CDR1 SQVTM and CDR2 ANQGSEA. Trimming removed 4 bases from V and 4 bases from J, with 17 bases in between. The CDR3 loop reads CSVVTEYVTYEQYF. The CDR3 bases are TGCAGCGTTGTTACCGAGTACGTTACGTACGAGCAGTACTTC.

The chain is built from TRBV7-6 and TRBJ2-6, with D maybe TRBD1 (5 bases). Trimming shortened V by 3 bases and J by 0 bases, and 9 bases separated the two germline ends. The germline CDR1 and CDR2 sequences are SGHVS and FNYEAQ. The CDR3 has 16 residues. The CDR3 protein is CASSFYRTSGANVLTF. CDR3 bases: TGTGCCAGCAGCTTTTACAGGACCTCTGGGGCCAACGTCCTGACTTTC.

This clone was picked up one time. CDR3 sequence (DNA): TGTGCCACCGTGGGGAGGGAGGGAGAGACCCAGTACTTC. Protein: CATVGREGETQYF. The V and J genes are TRBV10-3 and TRBJ2-5; 7 positions agree with TRBD2. V was pared by 10 bases and J by 4 bases, with 9 bases of the junction left unmatched. Germline V CDR1 and CDR2: ENHRY, SYGVKD. This CDR3 has 13 amino acids.

The chain combines TRBV7-2 with TRBJ2-7, with a weak D call TRBD1 (6 bases). Germline V lookup: CDR1 SGHTA, CDR2 FQGNSA. CDR3 length: 16 residues. Trimming stripped 0 bases from V and 0 bases from J, with 12 bases between. Written as DNA, the CDR3 is TGTGCCAGCAGCTTAGCGCAGGGGAAAAGCTCCTACGAGCAGTACTTC. It specifies CASSLAQGKSSYEQYF.

This sequence joins TRBV18 and TRBJ1-5; 10 bases align to TRBD1. Germline CDR1 KGHSH, CDR2 LQKENI. Germline trimming cut 3 bases from V and 5 bases from J; bases unmatched to any gene: 13. There are 18 residues in the CDR3. The CDR3 bases are TGTGCCAGCTCACCCGGAAGGATCCAGACAGGGGGCGATCAGCCCCAGCATTTT. Translation: CASSPGRIQTGGDQPQHF.

The V gene is TRBV7-9, the J gene TRBJ1-1, with D tentatively TRBD1 (6 bases). This CDR3 is built from 14 residues. Germline V gene sequence: CDR1 SEHNR, CDR2 FQNEAQ (reference sequence). V was pared by 5 bases and J by 1 base, with 11 bases between. The CDR3: CASSPQGENTEAFF. CDR3 bases: TGTGCCAGCAGCCCACAGGGCGAGAACACTGAAGCTTTCTTT.

This clone was counted a few times. The chain recombines TRBV5-1 with TRBJ1-3; TRBD1 is a possible D gene (6 bases). The CDR3 spans 13 residues. Germline lookup yields CDR1 SGHRS and CDR2 YFSETQ. V lost 7 bases to trimming and J lost 3 bases, with 11 bases between them. CDR3 sequence reads: CASATGFGNTIYF. As DNA, the CDR3 is TGCGCCAGCGCCACAGGGTTTGGAAACACCATATATTTT.

This clone was seen only once. The chain couples TRBV7-8 to TRBJ2-1; 8 positions match TRBD1. V shed 3 bases, J shed 2 bases, and the junction held 3 bases outside the gene matches. The length of the CDR3 is 15 residues. CDR1 SGHVS and CDR2 FQNEAQ come from the germline V gene. The CDR3 bases are TGTGCCAGCAGCTTCGGCAGGGGGCCCTACAATGAGCAGTTCTTC. This translates into CASSFGRGPYNEQFF.

About this clone: This sequence may be a read error, since a much larger clone differs from it by one base. The sample has other DNA sequences that encode this CDR3 too. V usage is TRBV5-1 and J usage is TRBJ2-1, with D maybe TRBD1 (5 bases). CDR1 and CDR2 from the germline V gene are SGHRS and YFSETQ. V gave up 3 bases and J gave up 5 bases, with 12 bases separating them. CDR3 length: 14 amino acids. Here the CDR3 reads CASSWGTGDNEQFF. In nucleotides, the CDR3 is TGCGCCAGCAGCTGGGGAACAGGAGACAATGAGCAGTTCTTC.

This chain joins TRBV11-2 and TRBJ2-5; 13 nucleotides agree with TRBD2. The CDR3 is 16 amino acids. The germline gives CDR1 SGHAT, CDR2 FQNNGV. The J segment lost 5 bases and the V segment lost 7 bases, leaving 10 bases of the junction unmatched. Here the CDR3 DNA reads TGTGCCAGCACCTCATGGACTAGCGGGGGAGAGGAGACCCAGTACTTC. Protein: CASTSWTSGGEETQYF. The entire variable domain, with the rest obtained from reference TRBV11-2 and TRBJ2-5, is as follows: EAGVAQSPRYKIIEKRQSVAFWCNPISGHATLYWYQQILGQGPKLLIQFQNNGVVDDSQLPKDRFSAERLKGVDSTLKIQPAKLEDSAVYLCASTSWTSGGEETQYFGPGTRLLVL.

The rearrangement joins TRBV5-1 to TRBJ2-7; D is perhaps TRBD2 (6 bases). V was trimmed by 3 bases and J by 7 bases, leaving 17 bases between them. The CDR3 covers 14 residues. Looked up from germline, CDR1 is SGHRS and CDR2 is YFSETQ. CDR3 sequence (DNA): TGCGCCAGCAGCTCACGGACTACCCCAGGGGAGCAGTACTTC. Its protein product is CASSSRTTPGEQYF.

This clone occurred once. The chain uses TRBV5-1 and TRBJ1-3; 9 bases are shared with TRBD1. With 0 bases clipped from V and 4 bases from J, the junction kept 5 bases outside the gene matches. The CDR3 is made up of 16 amino acids. Germline V lookup: CDR1 SGHRS, CDR2 YFSETQ. CDR3 coding DNA: TGCGCCAGCAGCTTGGAACAGGGGGCGGGAGGAAACACCATATATTTT. Translating it yields CASSLEQGAGGNTIYF.

This chain joins TRBV5-1 and TRBJ2-5, with 9 bases that match TRBD1. Germline CDR1 SGHRS, CDR2 YFSETQ. This CDR3 region has 16 residues. The junction had 12 bases not matched to a gene; V was cut back by 4 bases and J by 5 bases. The CDR3 nucleotides read TGCGCCAGCAGCCAGACTTTGACAGGGGGAGGGGAGACCCAGTACTTC. Its translation is CASSQTLTGGGETQYF.

The genes are TRBV6-5 and TRBJ1-2; 8 bases fit TRBD1. The germline CDR1 and CDR2 sequences are MNHEY and SVGAGI. V trimming: 6 bases; J trimming: 7 bases; junction bases outside the gene matches: 7. This CDR3 contains 13 residues. CDR3 nucleotides: TGTGCCAGCAGGGACAGGGAAATCCCTGGCTACACCTTC. It translates to CASRDREIPGYTF.

This clone came up a few times. Other DNA sequences in the same sample also yield this CDR3. The gene calls are TRBV27 and TRBJ1-2; D is ambiguous. V lost 6 bases and J lost 5, with 13 bases in between. Germline V gene sequence: CDR1 MNHEY, CDR2 SMNVEV (reference sequence). CDR3 length equals 13 residues. The CDR3 is CASREGGRYGYTF. The CDR3 bases are TGTGCCAGCAGAGAGGGAGGAAGGTATGGCTACACCTTC.

The chain uses TRBV7-3 and TRBJ1-2; TRBD1 matches 7 bases. V was pared by 2 bases and J by 7 bases, with 4 bases of the junction left unmatched. Germline values: CDR1 SGHTA, CDR2 FQGTGA. The CDR3 length is 13 residues. The CDR3 DNA reads as TGTGCCAGCAGCTTAGAAGGGGGCTTTGGCTACACCTTC. Translated: CASSLEGGFGYTF.

The CDR3 region has the DNA TGCAGCGTTTCTAAGGGGGTGGGTCAGCCCCAGCATTTT. Protein product: CSVSKGVGQPQHF. This sequence joins TRBV29-1 and TRBJ1-5; D possibly corresponds to TRBD1 (6 bases). CDR1 is SQVTM, CDR2 ANQGSEA, per germline. The CDR3 contains 13 residues. V shed 5 bases and J shed 6 bases, with 14 bases lying between them.

The chain couples TRBV5-1 to TRBJ2-1, with 9 bases fitting TRBD1. After removal of 2 bases from V and 6 bases from J, the junction contained 6 bases not matched to a gene. Germline V lookup: CDR1 SGHRS, CDR2 YFSETQ. This CDR3 has 15 amino acids. This chain's CDR3 is CASSLGQGTFNEQFF. The CDR3 DNA reads TGCGCCAGCAGCTTAGGACAGGGGACCTTCAATGAGCAGTTCTTC.

This clone was seen a handful of times. This chain uses TRBV13 with TRBJ2-7; D is uncertain. In germline, CDR1 is PRHDT, CDR2 FYEKMQ (reference sequence). This CDR3 region has 14 residues. With 2 bases removed from V and 6 bases from J, the gap between germline ends came to 14 bases. The CDR3 spells CASSLTPRGPEQYF. CDR3 bases: TGTGCCAGCAGCTTAACGCCTCGAGGTCCCGAGCAGTACTTC.

The CDR3 loop is CASSPGLAGGSASTDTQYF. In DNA, the CDR3 is TGCGCCAGCAGCCCCGGACTAGCGGGGGGTTCAGCTAGCACAGATACGCAGTATTTT. V gene TRBV5-1 combines with J gene TRBJ2-3; 14 bases fit TRBD2. V lost 4 bases, J lost 0 bases, and 10 bases stayed unmatched. The CDR3 is 19 residues long. Germline CDR1 SGHRS, CDR2 YFSETQ.

V and J are TRBV3-1 (or the pseudogene TRBV3-2) and TRBJ2-5; the D is unclear. Per germline, CDR1 LGHDT and CDR2 YNNKEL (reference sequence). The CDR3 totals 12 residues. V dropped 2 bases and J dropped 5 bases, with 6 bases sitting between them. The CDR3 sequence: CASSQSEETQYF. The DNA of the CDR3 is TGTGCCAGCAGCCAAAGTGAGGAGACCCAGTACTTC.

The chain links TRBV30 to TRBJ2-3, with TRBD1 matching 8 bases. Germline CDR1 and CDR2: GTSNPN and SVGIG (reference sequence). The V and J ends lost 4 bases and 3 bases, in that order; junction bases with no gene match: 3. The CDR3 loop spans 13 amino acids. CDR3 residues: CAWTGQGTDTQYF. Written as DNA, the CDR3 is TGTGCCTGGACAGGACAGGGAACAGATACGCAGTATTTT.

V and J are TRBV19 and TRBJ1-5, with TRBD1 as a possible D gene (6 bases). CDR3 length: 15 residues. Germline V gives CDR1 LNHDA, CDR2 SQIVND (reference sequence). V lost 2 bases to trimming and J lost 7 bases, with 15 bases between them. CDR3 sequence (DNA): TGTGCCAGTAGTATAAGGGGGGGGCCGGGGCAGCCCCAGCATTTT. This codes for CASSIRGGPGQPQHF. Together with reference TRBV19 and TRBJ1-5, the CDR3 gives the full variable domain: DGGITQSPKYLFRKEGQNVTLSCEQNLNHDAMYWYRQDPGQGLRLIYYSQIVNDFQKGDIAEGYSVSREKKESFPLTVTSAQKNPTAFYLCASSIRGGPGQPQHFGDGTRLSIL.

The chain employs TRBV10-3 and TRBJ2-2, with 12 bases lining up with TRBD1. Germline V gene lookup returns CDR1 ENHRY and CDR2 SYGVKD. V was clipped by 0 bases and J by 7 bases; unmatched bases: 6. The CDR3 runs 17 residues. CDR3 in DNA: TGTGCCATCAGTGAGTCGCGGGGACAGGGGGCAAACGGGGAGCTGTTTTTT. Its protein product is CAISESRGQGANGELFF.

The gene calls are TRBV6-2 or TRBV6-3 and TRBJ2-3; D is ambiguous. CDR3 length: 18 residues. V lost 0 bases and J 0 bases, leaving 16 bases between the germline ends. Germline loops: CDR1 MNHEY, CDR2 SVGEGT. The CDR3 loop reads CASSYSKWAPSSTDTQYF. CDR3 bases: TGTGCCAGCAGTTACTCGAAATGGGCCCCCAGCAGCACAGATACGCAGTATTTT.

V usage is TRBV5-5 and J usage is TRBJ2-3; perhaps TRBD1 as D (6 bases). V gave up 4 bases and J gave up 4 bases, with 7 bases separating them. Germline V gene data show CDR1 as SGHKS and CDR2 as YYEKEE (reference sequence). The length of the CDR3 is 12 residues. In DNA form, the CDR3 reads TGTGCCAGCAGCAGGACAGCAGATACGCAGTATTTT. Protein product: CASSRTADTQYF.

The V call is TRBV29-1, the J call TRBJ2-2; the D gene is possibly TRBD1 (6 bases). V lost 5 bases, J lost 1 base, and 11 bases lay in between. Looked up from germline, CDR1 is SQVTM and CDR2 is ANQGSEA. The CDR3 has 14 residues. The CDR3 region is CSVTGSGNTGELFF. CDR3 coding DNA: TGCAGCGTTACAGGGTCGGGGAACACCGGGGAGCTGTTTTTT.